This paragraph covers one T cell receptor beta chain sequence. This sample stems from a study of control samples from healthy donors and cancer patients. CDR1 and CDR2 from the germline V gene are SNHLY and FYNNEI. The CDR3 consists of 14 residues. V trimming: 7 bases; J trimming: 3 bases; junction bases outside the gene matches: 4. The data were produced by immunoSEQ multiplex PCR, yet TCRdb's version contains in-frame clones alone and is incomplete. Of about 220,000 clones listed, 85% to 95% are singletons. The source of this sequence is a man aged 45-65 years in good health. This chain joins TRBV2 and TRBJ1-5; 9 bases are shared with TRBD1. Material: blood. CDR3 bases: TGTGCCAGCAATTACAGGGGGCCCAATCAGCCCCAGCATTTT. It codes for CASNYRGPNQPQHF.